Sequencing of this T cell receptor (beta chain) was carried out in a study of cytomegalovirus exposure and HLA in healthy donors. The CDR3 length is 16 residues. CDR1 is LNHDA and CDR2 is SQIVND in the germline V gene (reference sequence). V lost 5 bases and J lost 10; bases outside the gene matches: 16. Clones were read by immunoSEQ multiplex PCR, and TCRdb kept only the in-frame ones, dropping some. The data show about 120,000 clones, approximately 95% seen once. This receptor was identified in a man younger than 35 in good health and CMV-seronegative. The sequencing sample was made of PBMCs. V is TRBV19 and J is TRBJ1-4; 7 nucleotides agree with TRBD1. The CDR3 DNA reads TGTGCCAGTAGTTTTGCCCTAGGAACAGGGGTTGGAAAACTGTTTTTT. This sequence encodes CASSFALGTGVGKLFF.